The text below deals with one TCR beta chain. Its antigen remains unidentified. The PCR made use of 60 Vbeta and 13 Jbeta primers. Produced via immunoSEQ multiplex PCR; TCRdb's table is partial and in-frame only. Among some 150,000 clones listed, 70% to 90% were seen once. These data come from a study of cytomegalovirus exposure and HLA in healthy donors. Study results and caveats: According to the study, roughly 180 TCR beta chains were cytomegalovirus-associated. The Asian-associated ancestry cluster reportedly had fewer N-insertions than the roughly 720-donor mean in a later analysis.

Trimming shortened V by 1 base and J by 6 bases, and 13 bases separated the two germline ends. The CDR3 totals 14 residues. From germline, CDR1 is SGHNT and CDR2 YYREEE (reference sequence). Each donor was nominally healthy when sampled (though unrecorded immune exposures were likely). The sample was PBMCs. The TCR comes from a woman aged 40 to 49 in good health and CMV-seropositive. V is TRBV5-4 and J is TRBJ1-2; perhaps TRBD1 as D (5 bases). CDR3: CASSLRLTGDGYTF. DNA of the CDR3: TGTGCCAGCAGCTTGAGGCTAACGGGGGATGGCTACACCTTC. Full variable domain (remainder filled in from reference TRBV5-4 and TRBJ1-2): ETGVTQSPTHLIKTRGQQVTLRCSSQSGHNTVSWYQQALGQGPQFIFQYYREEENGRGNFPPRFSGLQFPNYSSELNVNALELDDSALYLCASSLRLTGDGYTFGSGTRLTVV.